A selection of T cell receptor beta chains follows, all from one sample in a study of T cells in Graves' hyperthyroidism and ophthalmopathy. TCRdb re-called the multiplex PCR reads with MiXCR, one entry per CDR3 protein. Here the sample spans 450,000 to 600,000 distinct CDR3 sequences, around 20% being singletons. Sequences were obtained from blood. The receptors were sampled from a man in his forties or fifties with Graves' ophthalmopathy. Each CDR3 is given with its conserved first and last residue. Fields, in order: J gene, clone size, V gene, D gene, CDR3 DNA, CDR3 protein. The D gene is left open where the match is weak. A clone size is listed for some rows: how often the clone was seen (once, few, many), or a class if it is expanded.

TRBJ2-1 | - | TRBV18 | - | TGTGCCAGCTCACCATTCGGGAATGAGCAGTTCTTC | CASSPFGNEQFF
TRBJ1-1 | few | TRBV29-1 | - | TGCAGCGTCACACCGACACGCACTGAAGCTTTCTTT | CSVTPTRTEAFF
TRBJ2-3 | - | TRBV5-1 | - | TGCGCCAGCAGCTCCAGGGGAGTGAGCACAGATACGCAGTATTTT | CASSSRGVSTDTQYF
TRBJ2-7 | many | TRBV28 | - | TGTGCCAGCAGGAATGGGGCCCGCTACGAGCAGTACTTC | CASRNGARYEQYF
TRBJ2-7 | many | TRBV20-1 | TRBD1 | TGCAGCGCGACAGGGGACCAATACGAGCAGTACTTC | CSATGDQYEQYF
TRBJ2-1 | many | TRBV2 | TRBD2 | TGTGCCAGCGGGACTAGGTCCTACAATGAGCAGTTCTTC | CASGTRSYNEQFF
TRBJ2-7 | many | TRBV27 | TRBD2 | TGTGCCAGCAGTCGAGCTAGCGGGAGTGGTTACGAGCAGTACTTC | CASSRASGSGYEQYF
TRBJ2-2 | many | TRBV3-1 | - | TGTGCCAGCAGCTACAGGAACACCGGGGAGCTGTTTTTT | CASSYRNTGELFF
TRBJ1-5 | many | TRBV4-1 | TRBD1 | TGCGCCAGCAGCCTAGGCGGGACAGTTAGCAATCAGCCCCAGCATTTT | CASSLGGTVSNQPQHF
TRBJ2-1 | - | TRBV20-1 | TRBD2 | TGCAGTGCTTGGGACGGGAGCGGGAGGTATGAGCAGTTCTTC | CSAWDGSGRYEQFF
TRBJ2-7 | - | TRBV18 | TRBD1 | TGTGCCAGCTCACGGGACAGCCTTGGGGAGCAGTACTTC | CASSRDSLGEQYF
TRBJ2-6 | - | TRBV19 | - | TGTGCCAGTGGGGCCGGTAATATTGGGGCCAACGTCCTGACTTTC | CASGAGNIGANVLTF
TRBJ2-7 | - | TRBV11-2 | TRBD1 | TGTGCCAGCAGCGACCGGGCAGGGGACAGCTCCTACGAGCAGTACTTC | CASSDRAGDSSYEQYF
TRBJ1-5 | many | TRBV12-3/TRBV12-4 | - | TGTGCCAGCAGCGTCAGTAATCAGCCCCAGCATTTT | CASSVSNQPQHF
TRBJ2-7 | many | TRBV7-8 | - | TGTGCCAGCAGCCTCGGGGTTCCCGGCTACGAGCAGTACTTC | CASSLGVPGYEQYF
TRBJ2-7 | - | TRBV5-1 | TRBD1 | TGCGCCGGCAGCTTGGGACAGGGTCCACACGAGCAGTACTTC | CAGSLGQGPHEQYF
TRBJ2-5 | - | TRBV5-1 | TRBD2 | TGCGCCAGCAGCTTACTAGCGGGGTCGCGGGAGACCCAGTACTTC | CASSLLAGSRETQYF
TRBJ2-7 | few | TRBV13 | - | TGTGCCAGCAGCCTCACCCAGGGCCTCTCTACTACGATGCAGTACTTC | CASSLTQGLSTTMQYF
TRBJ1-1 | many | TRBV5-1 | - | TGCGCCAGCAGCTCTACAGGCGACACTGAAGCTTTCTTT | CASSSTGDTEAFF
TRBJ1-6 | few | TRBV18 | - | TGTGCCAGCTCACCCGCGACAGCGGGGCTAAATTCACCCCTCCACTTT | CASSPATAGLNSPLHF
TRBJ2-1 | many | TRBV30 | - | TGTGCCTGGAGTAGAGGGAACAATGAGCAGTTCTTC | CAWSRGNNEQFF
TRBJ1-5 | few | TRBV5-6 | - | TGTGCCAGCCACCCCCACGGGGAAAGTAGCAATCAGCCCCAGCATTTT | CASHPHGESSNQPQHF
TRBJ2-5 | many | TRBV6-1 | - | TGTGCCAGCGGCAAGGGGTGGGGCCGGCAGACCCAAGAGACCCAGTACTTC | CASGKGWGRQTQETQYF
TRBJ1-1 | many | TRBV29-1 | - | TGCAGCGTGGCCCATATGGCGGGGAAGACTGAAGCTTTCTTT | CSVAHMAGKTEAFF
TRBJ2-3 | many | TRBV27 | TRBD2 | TGTGCCAGCAGTTTAATGACTAGCGGGACCTACTACACAGATACGCAGTATTTT | CASSLMTSGTYYTDTQYF
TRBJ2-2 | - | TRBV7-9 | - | TGTGCCAGCAGCGGAAACACCTACACCGGGGAGCTGTTTTTT | CASSGNTYTGELFF
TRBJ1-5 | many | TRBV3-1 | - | TGTGCCAGCAGCCAAGAGAGTGTTAATCAGCCCCAGCATTTT | CASSQESVNQPQHF
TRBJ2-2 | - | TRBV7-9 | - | TGTGCCAGCAGCCCCTCTGATTGGACCGGGGAGCTGTTTTTT | CASSPSDWTGELFF
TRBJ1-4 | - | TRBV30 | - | TGTGCCTGGGCGGCAGGTACTAATGAAAAACTGTTTTTT | CAWAAGTNEKLFF
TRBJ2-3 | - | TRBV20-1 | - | TGCAGTGCTGGAGGGCCCAGCCCTCTGGTAAGCACAGATACGCAGTATTTT | CSAGGPSPLVSTDTQYF
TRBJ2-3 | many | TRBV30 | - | TGTGCCTGGAGTGTAATGTGGGGTACGCAGTATTTT | CAWSVMWGTQYF
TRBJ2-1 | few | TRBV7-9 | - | TGTGCCGGCAGCCGTTCCCTAGGGAACAATGAGCAGTTCTTC | CAGSRSLGNNEQFF
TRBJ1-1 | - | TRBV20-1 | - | TGCAGTGCGGGCGAACAGGGACAGAACACTGAAGCTTTCTTT | CSAGEQGQNTEAFF
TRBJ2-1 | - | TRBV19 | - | TGTGCCAGTAGGGACGAAGCGGGCAATGCCTACAATGAGCAGTTCTTC | CASRDEAGNAYNEQFF
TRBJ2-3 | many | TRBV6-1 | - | TGTGCCAGCTCCAGGGCTCCACGCACAGATACGCAGTATTTT | CASSRAPRTDTQYF
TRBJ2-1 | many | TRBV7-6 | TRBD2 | TGTGCCAGCAGCTTAGCATTTAGCGGGGCCGAGCAGTTCTTC | CASSLAFSGAEQFF
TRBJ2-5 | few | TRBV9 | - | TGTGCCAGCAGCAACTCGGGAGTGGAGACCCAGTACTTC | CASSNSGVETQYF
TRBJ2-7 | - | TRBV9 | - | TGTGCCAGCAGCCCCCACCTGGGAGAGCAGTACTTC | CASSPHLGEQYF
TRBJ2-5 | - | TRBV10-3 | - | TGTGCCATCATGAGTCGTTCGGGGGCAGGTCGGGAGACCCAGTACTTC | CAIMSRSGAGRETQYF
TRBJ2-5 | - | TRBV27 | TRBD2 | TGTGCCAGCAGTCCCGGACTAGCGGGAGTCAAAGAGACCCAGTACTTC | CASSPGLAGVKETQYF
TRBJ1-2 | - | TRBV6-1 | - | TGTGCCAGCAGCCTCGACAGTAACTATGGCTACACCTTC | CASSLDSNYGYTF
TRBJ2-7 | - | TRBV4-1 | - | TGCGCCAGCAGCCAACCGGGACCCACCTACGAGCAGTACTTC | CASSQPGPTYEQYF
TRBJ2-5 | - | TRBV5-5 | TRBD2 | TGTGCCAGCAGCCCAGCGGGAGTGAGGGAGACCCAGTACTTC | CASSPAGVRETQYF
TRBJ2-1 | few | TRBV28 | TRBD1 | TGTGCCAGCCTTACAGGGGGCATTAGCAATGAGCAGTTCTTC | CASLTGGISNEQFF